These T cell receptor beta chains were read from a single sample in a study of blood T cell repertoires in COVID-19. The method was immunoSEQ multiplex PCR; TCRdb's version includes in-frame clones alone and lacks a portion of them. This sample has approximately 97,000 clones, with more than 75% found just once. Source material: peripheral blood. The receptors come from a man in his fifties with active or convalescent COVID-19. Each CDR3 is given with its conserved first and last residue. The D gene is left open where the match is weak. Some rows mark clone size as missing; the rest say once, few, many or name a class of expanded clone.

clone size | D gene | J gene | V gene | CDR3 DNA | CDR3 protein
NA | TRBD1 | TRBJ2-2 | TRBV19 | TGTGCCAGTAGTATACAGGGGGCTTATCTCGGGGAGCTGTTTTTT | CASSIQGAYLGELFF
NA | TRBD2 | TRBJ2-1 | TRBV2 | TGTGCCAGCAGTGAAGTAATAGCGGGGGGGAAGTTCTTC | CASSEVIAGGKFF
NA | TRBD1 | TRBJ1-1 | TRBV28 | TGTGCCAGCAGTTACAGCTTGGGACAGGGAAACACTGAAGCTTTCTTT | CASSYSLGQGNTEAFF
NA | TRBD1 | TRBJ2-5 | TRBV7-8 | TGTGCCAGCAGCAGGACAGGAAAACAAGAGACCCAGTACTTC | CASSRTGKQETQYF
NA | NA | TRBJ2-2 | TRBV28 | TGTGCCAGCAGACCCGGAGGCTCGAACACCGGGGAGCTGTTTTTT | CASRPGGSNTGELFF
NA | NA | TRBJ1-5 | TRBV28 | TGTGCCAGCAGTACAGGGTACAATCAGCCCCAGCATTTT | CASSTGYNQPQHF
NA | NA | TRBJ1-6 | TRBV6-5 | TGTGCCAGCAGCGTGCTCGAGGGTAATTCACCCCTCCACTTT | CASSVLEGNSPLHF
NA | TRBD1 | TRBJ1-3 | TRBV5-1 | TGCGCCAGTACAACCGACAGGGGAGACACCATATATTTT | CASTTDRGDTIYF
NA | NA | TRBJ2-2 | TRBV19 | TGTGCCAGTAACAGGGCTAACACCGGGGAGCTGTTTTTT | CASNRANTGELFF
NA | NA | TRBJ1-6 | TRBV27 | TGTGCCAGCAGTACCCCACCTGGTTTAGACTCCTATAATTCACCCCTCCACTTT | CASSTPPGLDSYNSPLHF
NA | NA | TRBJ2-3 | TRBV15 | TGTGCCACCAGCAGAGGAGTAAGCACAGATACGCAGTATTTT | CATSRGVSTDTQYF
NA | TRBD1 | TRBJ1-3 | TRBV28 | TGTGCCAGCAGTTCAGGGGGCTCTGGAAACACCATATATTTT | CASSSGGSGNTIYF
NA | NA | TRBJ2-7 | TRBV18 | TGTGCCAGCTCCCTCAGCTCCTACGAGCAGTACTTC | CASSLSSYEQYF
few | NA | TRBJ1-1 | TRBV6-1 | TGTGCCAGCAGTGACAGGGGCCGAACAAACACTGAAGCTTTCTTT | CASSDRGRTNTEAFF
once | NA | TRBJ2-2 | TRBV2 | TGTGCCAGCAGTGAAATTACAGGGACAACCGGGGAGCTGTTTTTT | CASSEITGTTGELFF
NA | TRBD2 | TRBJ2-5 | TRBV27 | TGTGCCAGCAGTTCACTAGCGGGGGGCCAAGAGACCCAGTACTTC | CASSSLAGGQETQYF
once | NA | TRBJ2-1 | TRBV4-1 | TGCGCCAGCAGCCAAGATTTTGCGGGCCTGCCGAGGGATGAGCAGTTCTTC | CASSQDFAGLPRDEQFF
NA | NA | TRBJ2-3 | TRBV28 | TGTGCCAGCGGATTATCGGGGTACGCAGATACGCAGTATTTT | CASGLSGYADTQYF
NA | TRBD2 | TRBJ2-5 | TRBV2 | TGTGCCAGCAGCACGACTAGCGGCATAGAGACCCAGTACTTC | CASSTTSGIETQYF
few | TRBD1 | TRBJ1-6 | TRBV27 | TGTGCCAGCAGTTTATCGCCCTCGCGACAGGGCCACAATTCACCCCTCCACTTT | CASSLSPSRQGHNSPLHF
NA | NA | TRBJ2-6 | TRBV6-5 | TGTGCCAGCAGTCCGGGTGCCGGGGCCAACGTCCTGACTTTC | CASSPGAGANVLTF
NA | TRBD1 | TRBJ2-5 | TRBV5-1 | TGCGCCAGCAGTCCTGGGACAGGGGGCTGGGAGACCCAGTACTTC | CASSPGTGGWETQYF
NA | NA | TRBJ2-7 | TRBV7-2 | TGTGCCAGCAGCCCCCAGGCTAGCAGCTACGAGCAGTACTTC | CASSPQASSYEQYF
NA | NA | TRBJ1-6 | TRBV9 | TGTGCCAGCAGCGCGGGACAAAACTCCTATAATTCACCCCTCCACTTT | CASSAGQNSYNSPLHF
NA | TRBD2 | TRBJ2-5 | TRBV5-4 | TGTGCCAGCAGCGCGGGACTATTCCAAGAGACCCAGTACTTC | CASSAGLFQETQYF
NA | TRBD1 | TRBJ1-2 | TRBV27 | TGTGCCAGCAGTCCCGACAGGGACCGGGGCTACACCTTC | CASSPDRDRGYTF
few | TRBD2 | TRBJ2-3 | TRBV10-1 | TGCGCCAGCAGTGAGTCCGGACTAGCGGGGGACAACACAGATACGCAGTATTTT | CASSESGLAGDNTDTQYF
few | NA | TRBJ1-2 | TRBV11-2 | TGTGCCAGCAGCTTAGAAGGAGCAGCTAACTATGGCTACACCTTC | CASSLEGAANYGYTF
NA | TRBD1 | TRBJ2-7 | TRBV5-1 | TGCGCCAGCAGCCCGGGACAGGGGGCTTCCGAGCAGTACTTC | CASSPGQGASEQYF
few | TRBD2 | TRBJ2-5 | TRBV28 | TGTGCCAGCAGGAAAGGACTAGCGGGGGTGGGGGAGACCCAGTACTTC | CASRKGLAGVGETQYF
NA | NA | TRBJ2-2 | TRBV18 | TGTGCCAGCTCACCAGGACAATTGAACACCGGGGAGCTGTTTTTT | CASSPGQLNTGELFF
NA | NA | TRBJ2-7 | TRBV6-5 | TGTGCCAGCAGCGACAGGCCCTGGGACGAGCAGTACTTC | CASSDRPWDEQYF
NA | NA | TRBJ1-2 | TRBV7-9 | TGTGCCAGCAGCCACCCGGGAGGGGCTGGCTACACCTTC | CASSHPGGAGYTF
NA | NA | TRBJ1-2 | TRBV12-3/TRBV12-4 | TGTGCCAGCAGTTTCTCGGGATTCTATGGCTACACCTTC | CASSFSGFYGYTF
NA | NA | TRBJ2-3 | TRBV5-4 | TGTGCCAGCAGCTTGGTACAGGGAGGGGGCACAGATACGCAGTATTTT | CASSLVQGGGTDTQYF
NA | NA | TRBJ2-5 | TRBV28 | TGTGCCAGCAGTCTCGCGGGGATCCAAGAGACCCAGTACTTC | CASSLAGIQETQYF
NA | TRBD1 | TRBJ1-1 | TRBV5-1 | TGCGCCAGCAGCTTGGACAGGGGGAACACTGAAGCTTTCTTT | CASSLDRGNTEAFF
NA | NA | TRBJ1-6 | TRBV27 | TGTGCCAGCAGTTTAATAAACAGGAATTCACCCCTCCACTTT | CASSLINRNSPLHF
few | NA | TRBJ2-1 | TRBV9 | TGTGCCAGCAGCGTAGCTAGAGCGGGCTCCTACAATGAGCAGTTCTTC | CASSVARAGSYNEQFF
NA | TRBD2 | TRBJ2-3 | TRBV5-1 | TGCGCCAGCAGCTTGGTGGGGACTAGCGGGGACCTCACAGATACGCAGTATTTT | CASSLVGTSGDLTDTQYF
NA | TRBD1 | TRBJ1-3 | TRBV27 | TGTGCCAGCAGTCTAAGGACAGGGGGCAAAAAGAGATCTGGAAACACCATATATTTT | CASSLRTGGKKRSGNTIYF
NA | NA | TRBJ2-4 | TRBV14 | TGTGCCAGCAGCCAAGGAGGAGGTGGGGTAGGGCTTCTGGCCAAAAACATTCAGTACTTC | CASSQGGGGVGLLAKNIQYF
NA | TRBD2 | TRBJ2-5 | TRBV4-2 | TGTGCCAGCAGCCCCGGACTAGCGGCGGGAGAGACCCAGTACTTC | CASSPGLAAGETQYF
NA | NA | TRBJ1-4 | TRBV6-5 | TGTGCCAGCAGTACCCGGGACACGAATGAAAAACTGTTTTTT | CASSTRDTNEKLFF
NA | TRBD1 | TRBJ2-2 | TRBV5-1 | TGCGCCAGCAGCGCGGACAGGGCCAACGGGGAGCTGTTTTTT | CASSADRANGELFF
once | TRBD1 | TRBJ2-3 | TRBV6-5 | TGTGCCAGCAGTTACGGGACAGGGGGAAGCACAGATACGCAGTATTTT | CASSYGTGGSTDTQYF
NA | TRBD1 | TRBJ1-2 | TRBV7-9 | TGTGCCAGCAGCGCCCCTCTTGGGACAGAGCTCTATGGCTACACCTTC | CASSAPLGTELYGYTF
NA | TRBD2 | TRBJ2-2 | TRBV6-6 | TGTGCCAGCAGTTACGTAGCGGGGGCCAGAACCGGGGAGCTGTTTTTT | CASSYVAGARTGELFF